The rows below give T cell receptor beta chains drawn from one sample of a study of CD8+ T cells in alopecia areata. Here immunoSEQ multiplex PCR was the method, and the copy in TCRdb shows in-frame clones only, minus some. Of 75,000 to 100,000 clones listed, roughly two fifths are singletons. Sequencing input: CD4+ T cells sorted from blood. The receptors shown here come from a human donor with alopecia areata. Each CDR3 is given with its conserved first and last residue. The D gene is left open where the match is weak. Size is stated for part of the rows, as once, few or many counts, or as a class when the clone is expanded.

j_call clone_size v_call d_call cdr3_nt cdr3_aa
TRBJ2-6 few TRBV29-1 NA TGCAGCGTTGAAGTTTCTGGGGCCAACGTCCTGACTTTC CSVEVSGANVLTF
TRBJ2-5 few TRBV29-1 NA TGCAGCGTTGAGAGGGGGGGGACCCAGTACTTC CSVERGGTQYF
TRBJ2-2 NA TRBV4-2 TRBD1 TGTGCCAGCAGCCCAGGGGGACCCACCGGGGAGCTGTTTTTT CASSPGGPTGELFF
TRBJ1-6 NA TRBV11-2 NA TGTGCCAGCAGCAGTAGCGGTCCCGGAGCACCCCTCCACTTT CASSSSGPGAPLHF
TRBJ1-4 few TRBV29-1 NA TGCAGCGTCGGTGTGGGGAGCACTAATGAAAAACTGTTTTTT CSVGVGSTNEKLFF
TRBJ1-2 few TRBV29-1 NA TGCAGCGTAGCGGGAGACTATGGCTACACCTTC CSVAGDYGYTF
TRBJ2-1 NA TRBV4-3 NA TGCGCCAGCAGCCAATCATGGGGTGGGCGTGCTAATAGAAGAGAGTTCTTC CASSQSWGGRANRREFF
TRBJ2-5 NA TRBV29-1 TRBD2 TGCAGCGTTGAGAGGGGAGGGGCCGAGACCCAGTACTTC CSVERGGAETQYF
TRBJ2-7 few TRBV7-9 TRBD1 TGTGCCAGCAGTGGGACAGGGTACGAGCAGTACTTC CASSGTGYEQYF
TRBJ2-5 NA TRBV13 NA TGTGCCAGCAGCCCACTTAAGCTTGGGGAGACCCAGTACTTC CASSPLKLGETQYF
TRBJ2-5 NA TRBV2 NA TGTGCCAGCAGTGCCACGAGGGGGGGAGAGACCCAGTACTTC CASSATRGGETQYF
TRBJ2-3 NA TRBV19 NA TGTGCCAGTAGTCCGGACCCGGGACGCAGCACAGATACGCAGTATTTT CASSPDPGRSTDTQYF
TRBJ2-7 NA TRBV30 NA TGTGCCTGGAGTGTCCAGTACGAGCAGTACTTC CAWSVQYEQYF
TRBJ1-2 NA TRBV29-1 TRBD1 TGCAGCGTTGATGTCGCAGGGGGCGGCTATGGCTACACCTTC CSVDVAGGGYGYTF
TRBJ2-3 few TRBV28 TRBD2 TGTGCCAGCAGCTCCCTGGGCGGGAGTATAGATACGCAGTATTTT CASSSLGGSIDTQYF
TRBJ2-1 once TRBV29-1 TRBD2 TGCAGCGTCGGCGGGAGGGCATACAATGAGCAGTTCTTC CSVGGRAYNEQFF
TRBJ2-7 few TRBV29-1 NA TGCAGCGTTGGTCAGGCAAGCGAGCAGTACTTC CSVGQASEQYF
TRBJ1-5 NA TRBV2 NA TGTGCCAGCAGTGAACCCAGTACGAATCAGCCCCAGCATTTT CASSEPSTNQPQHF
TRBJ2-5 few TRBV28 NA TGTGCCAGCAGTTTAGGGGAGACCCAGTACTTC CASSLGETQYF
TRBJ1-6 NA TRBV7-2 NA TGTGCCAGCAGCCTAACAGGGAGCTCCTATAATTCACCCCTCCACTTT CASSLTGSSYNSPLHF
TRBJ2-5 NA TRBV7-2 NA TGTGCCAGCAGCTGGCAGTTGACCCAGTACTTC CASSWQLTQYF
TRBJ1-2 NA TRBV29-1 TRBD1 TGCAGCGTCACAGGGGAAGGCTACACCTTC CSVTGEGYTF
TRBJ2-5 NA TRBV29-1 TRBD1 TGCAGCGTCCCCGGGACAGGGGTGGAGACCCAGTACTTC CSVPGTGVETQYF
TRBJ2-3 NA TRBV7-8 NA TGTGCCAGCAGCTTAATCTACACAGATACGCAGTATTTT CASSLIYTDTQYF
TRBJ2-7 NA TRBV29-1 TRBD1 TGCAGCGCCAGGGGGGGACAGGGCTCCTACGAGCAGTACTTC CSARGGQGSYEQYF
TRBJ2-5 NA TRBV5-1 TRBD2 TGCGCCAGCAGCCTCGGACTAGCGGGGGGCCAACAAGAGACCCAGTACTTC CASSLGLAGGQQETQYF
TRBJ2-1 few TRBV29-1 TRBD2 TGCAGCGTCCTCCCTGGGACTAGTTTGGATGAGCAGTTCTTC CSVLPGTSLDEQFF
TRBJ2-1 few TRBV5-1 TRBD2 TGCGCCAGCAGCTTGCCTCGCCCGGGACTAGCGGGATACTCCTACAATGAGCAGTTCTTC CASSLPRPGLAGYSYNEQFF
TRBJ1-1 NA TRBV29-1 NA TGCAGCGTTGACCCGGTGGGGGAGTTCACTGAAGCTTTCTTT CSVDPVGEFTEAFF
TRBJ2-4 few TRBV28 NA TGTGCCAGCGGGGGTGGTGGACAGTACTTC CASGGGGQYF
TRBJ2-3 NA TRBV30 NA TGTGCCTGGAACGCCCGCGGAACCTTCACAGATACGCAGTATTTT CAWNARGTFTDTQYF
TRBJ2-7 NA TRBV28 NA TGTGCCGGGGCGAAAGATAACAGGGATCCTACCTACGAGCAGTACTTC CAGAKDNRDPTYEQYF
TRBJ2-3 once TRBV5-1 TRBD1 TGCGCCAGCAGCTTCGGGACAGGGGACGCGAGAACGCAGTATTTT CASSFGTGDARTQYF
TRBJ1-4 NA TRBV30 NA TGTGCCTGGAGTGTGGGCAGGGGTCAACTGTTTTTT CAWSVGRGQLFF
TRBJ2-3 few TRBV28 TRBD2 TGTGCCAGCAGTTCAGGGAGGGCCACGATTCGCGGCACAGATACGCAGTATTTT CASSSGRATIRGTDTQYF
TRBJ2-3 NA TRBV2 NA TGTGCCAGCAGCCCGGACCTTCCAGATCCGTATTTT CASSPDLPDPYF
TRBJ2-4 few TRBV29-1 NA TGCAGCGTATTGGCGGCCAAAAACATTCAGTACTTC CSVLAAKNIQYF
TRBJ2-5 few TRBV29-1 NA TGCAGCGTTGCTGTGGGCCAGGGGCGCGGAGAGACCCAGTACTTC CSVAVGQGRGETQYF
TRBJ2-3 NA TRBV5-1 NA TGCGCCAGCAGCTCTGGACTTCGCACAGATACGCAGTATTTT CASSSGLRTDTQYF
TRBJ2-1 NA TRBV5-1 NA TGCGCCAGCAGGGGAACTCAATCCAATGAGCAGTTCTTC CASRGTQSNEQFF
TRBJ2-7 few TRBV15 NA TGTGCCACCAGCGCTGGGGGATTCGAGCAGTACTTC CATSAGGFEQYF
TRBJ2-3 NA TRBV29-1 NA TGCAGCGTTGAAGCGGTCAGGGGAACAGATACGCAGTATTTT CSVEAVRGTDTQYF
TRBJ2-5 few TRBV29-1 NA TGCAGCGTTGTGGCAGGCCAAGAGACCCAGTACTTC CSVVAGQETQYF
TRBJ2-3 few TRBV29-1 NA TGCAGCGTTGCTTGGTTCTCTAGCGGCACAGATACGCAGTATTTT CSVAWFSSGTDTQYF
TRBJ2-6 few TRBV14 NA TGTGCCAGCAGCAGGGAATCAGGGGCCAACGTCCTGACTTTC CASSRESGANVLTF
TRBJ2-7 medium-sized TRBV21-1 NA TGTGCCAGCAGCAAGGACAGGGAGGCCTACGAGCAGTACTTC CASSKDREAYEQYF
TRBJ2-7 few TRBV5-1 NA TGCGCCAGCAGCTTGGACTACGAGCAGTACTTC CASSLDYEQYF
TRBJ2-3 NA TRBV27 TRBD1 TGTGCCAGCAGTCCCGCCGGGACAGGGGTCGAAGATACGCAGTATTTT CASSPAGTGVEDTQYF
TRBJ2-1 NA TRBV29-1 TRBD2 TGCAGCGTTGCACTAGCGGGGCCCTACAATGAGCAGTTCTTC CSVALAGPYNEQFF
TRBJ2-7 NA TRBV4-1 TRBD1 TGCGCCAGCAGCCAAGGTGACAGGGAACCCTACGAGCAGTACTTC CASSQGDREPYEQYF
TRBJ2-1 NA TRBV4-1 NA TGCGCCAGCAGCCAAGACTGGAGTGAGCAGTTCTTC CASSQDWSEQFF
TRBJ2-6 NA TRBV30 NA TGTGCCTGGAGTTCGGCGGGGGCCAACGTCCTGACTTTC CAWSSAGANVLTF
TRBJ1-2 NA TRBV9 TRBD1 TGTGCCAGCAGCTCCCGGGACAGGCTCGGCTACACCTTC CASSSRDRLGYTF
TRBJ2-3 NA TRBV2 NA TGTGCCGGGAACAAAGACTATACGCAGTATTTT CAGNKDYTQYF
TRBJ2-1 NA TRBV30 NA TGTGCCTGGGACTCCGCGACAAGGTACTACAATGAGCAGTTCTTC CAWDSATRYYNEQFF
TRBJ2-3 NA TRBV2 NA TGTGCCAGCAGTTGGTCAGGGGAAATGGGAGATACGCAGTATTTT CASSWSGEMGDTQYF